These T cell receptor beta chains were read from a single sample in a study of T cells in Graves' hyperthyroidism and ophthalmopathy. A single record per CDR3 protein comes from TCRdb applying MiXCR to the multiplex PCR reads. Seen here are about 400,000 distinct CDR3 sequences, approximately 15% observed once, and the top ten hold 5.3%. Source material: blood. The source of these receptors is a woman aged 18-29 years with Graves' hyperthyroidism. Each CDR3 is given with its conserved first and last residue.

V: TRBV20-1
J: TRBJ1-3
CDR3: CSATEQGAVGNTIYF

V: TRBV9
J: TRBJ1-2
CDR3: CASSAGGDSVLSNYGYTF

V: TRBV27
J: TRBJ2-1
CDR3: CADRTGATYSGSYNEQFF

V: TRBV28
J: TRBJ1-5
CDR3: CASTQRGGGLPGSQPQHF

V: TRBV2
J: TRBJ2-1
CDR3: CASRTLDNEQFF

V: TRBV27
J: TRBJ1-2
CDR3: CASSPSREHYGYTF

V: TRBV12-3/TRBV12-4
J: TRBJ1-2
CDR3: CASSFSGERYGYTF

V: TRBV6-1
J: TRBJ1-1
CDR3: CASSPLGGINTEAFF

V: TRBV3-1
J: TRBJ1-1
CDR3: CASSRRQTGRAEAFF

V: TRBV29-1
J: TRBJ1-2
CDR3: CSVEEGGLRYGYTF

V: TRBV5-1
J: TRBJ1-3
CDR3: CASSPGMGGNTIYF

V: TRBV7-9
J: TRBJ1-4
CDR3: CASSQRGRSDEKLFF

V: TRBV2
J: TRBJ1-4
CDR3: CASRDGQPTNEKLFF

V: TRBV27
J: TRBJ2-2
CDR3: CATGAPILGQGASGELFF

V: TRBV27
J: TRBJ2-7
CDR3: CASGSGSPPEQYF

V: TRBV28
J: TRBJ1-5
CDR3: CASSWETGFSNQPQHF